A selection of T cell receptor beta chains follows, all from one sample in a study of T-cell reconstitution after alpha-beta-depleted transplantation in children. TCRdb fed the PCR reads into MiXCR, producing one record per CDR3 protein. The sample holds a few hundred thousand distinct CDR3 sequences, 25% to 30% seen once. The specimen was PBMCs, collected before TCRalphabeta/CD19-depleted stem cell transplant. The source of these receptors is a boy in the first two years of life with Wiskott-Aldrich syndrome, due to receive a stem cell transplant. Each CDR3 is given without its conserved first and last residue. The D gene is left open where the match is weak.

j_call: TRBJ2-2; v_call: TRBV7-2; d_call: NA; cdr3_aa: ASSLGRFRPGELF
j_call: TRBJ2-7; v_call: TRBV7-3; d_call: NA; cdr3_aa: ASSLRDMGDEQY
j_call: TRBJ2-1; v_call: TRBV9; d_call: NA; cdr3_aa: ASSVETGYNEQF
j_call: TRBJ2-3; v_call: TRBV5-1; d_call: NA; cdr3_aa: ASSLVRTDTQY
j_call: TRBJ2-1; v_call: TRBV3-1; d_call: TRBD2; cdr3_aa: ASSRGLANEQF
j_call: TRBJ1-2; v_call: TRBV12-3/TRBV12-4; d_call: NA; cdr3_aa: ASSLVSPNYGYT
j_call: TRBJ1-1; v_call: TRBV11-2; d_call: NA; cdr3_aa: ASSLVGFWEGNTEAF
j_call: TRBJ2-7; v_call: TRBV5-6; d_call: TRBD2; cdr3_aa: ASIKAGTSTNYEQY
j_call: TRBJ2-7; v_call: TRBV11-2; d_call: TRBD2; cdr3_aa: ASSPGYWTSGFYEQY
j_call: TRBJ2-3; v_call: TRBV20-1; d_call: NA; cdr3_aa: SASHTIRTQY
j_call: TRBJ1-6; v_call: TRBV7-9; d_call: NA; cdr3_aa: ASSLGNVRDNSPLH
j_call: TRBJ2-1; v_call: TRBV4-2; d_call: TRBD2; cdr3_aa: ASSRGYRAGEGNEQF
j_call: TRBJ2-1; v_call: TRBV12-3/TRBV12-4; d_call: NA; cdr3_aa: ASSFADEQF
j_call: TRBJ2-7; v_call: TRBV6-6; d_call: NA; cdr3_aa: ASSYRAVYEQY
j_call: TRBJ2-1; v_call: TRBV5-5; d_call: TRBD2; cdr3_aa: ASSLASSGRANEQF
j_call: TRBJ2-2; v_call: TRBV10-3; d_call: NA; cdr3_aa: AIRLDAATGELF
j_call: TRBJ2-3; v_call: TRBV12-3/TRBV12-4; d_call: TRBD1; cdr3_aa: ASSLGDRGIDTQY
j_call: TRBJ2-2; v_call: TRBV5-1; d_call: NA; cdr3_aa: ASSLDRATGELF
j_call: TRBJ1-1; v_call: TRBV27; d_call: NA; cdr3_aa: ASAVRMNTEAF
j_call: TRBJ2-1; v_call: TRBV20-1; d_call: NA; cdr3_aa: SARDLWASETYNEQF
j_call: TRBJ1-5; v_call: TRBV5-1; d_call: TRBD1; cdr3_aa: ASSSRQGRQPQH
j_call: TRBJ2-3; v_call: TRBV10-3; d_call: TRBD2; cdr3_aa: AISGPSGDTQY
j_call: TRBJ1-1; v_call: TRBV28; d_call: TRBD1; cdr3_aa: ASSFNRGPAF
j_call: TRBJ2-2; v_call: TRBV15; d_call: NA; cdr3_aa: ATGEGFGELF
j_call: TRBJ2-3; v_call: TRBV10-2; d_call: TRBD2; cdr3_aa: ASNLAGRDTQY
j_call: TRBJ2-1; v_call: TRBV20-1; d_call: NA; cdr3_aa: SANSYNEQF
j_call: TRBJ2-7; v_call: TRBV18; d_call: NA; cdr3_aa: ASSPLPGALYEQY
j_call: TRBJ2-3; v_call: TRBV5-1; d_call: NA; cdr3_aa: ASSLFTSTDTQY
j_call: TRBJ2-1; v_call: TRBV5-1; d_call: TRBD1; cdr3_aa: ASSLEGQGSEQF
j_call: TRBJ1-6; v_call: TRBV7-8; d_call: NA; cdr3_aa: ASSLVGVVDSPLH
j_call: TRBJ2-1; v_call: TRBV24-1; d_call: TRBD2; cdr3_aa: ATSEAGEHEQF
j_call: TRBJ2-1; v_call: TRBV29-1; d_call: NA; cdr3_aa: SDIQGGGRRG
j_call: TRBJ2-7; v_call: TRBV12-3/TRBV12-4; d_call: NA; cdr3_aa: ASSLLYYEQY
j_call: TRBJ2-1; v_call: TRBV5-1; d_call: TRBD2; cdr3_aa: ASRAGTSGSGEQF
j_call: TRBJ2-7; v_call: TRBV5-1; d_call: NA; cdr3_aa: ASSFAVPYEQY
j_call: TRBJ2-2; v_call: TRBV30; d_call: TRBD2; cdr3_aa: ACLGGVANTGELF
j_call: TRBJ2-5; v_call: TRBV6-2/TRBV6-3; d_call: TRBD2; cdr3_aa: ASSYDPAGGPRKTQY
j_call: TRBJ2-1; v_call: TRBV30; d_call: NA; cdr3_aa: AWSNGGHNEQF
j_call: TRBJ2-2; v_call: TRBV5-1; d_call: NA; cdr3_aa: ASSPREPSNTGELF
j_call: TRBJ1-4; v_call: TRBV29-1; d_call: TRBD1; cdr3_aa: SVGTGDAEKLF
j_call: TRBJ2-7; v_call: TRBV20-1; d_call: NA; cdr3_aa: SASLVPNPLLNEQY
j_call: TRBJ2-1; v_call: TRBV12-3/TRBV12-4; d_call: NA; cdr3_aa: ASSLMGRDAPISRIYNEQF